This is a list of T cell receptor beta chains from one sample in a study of cytomegalovirus exposure and HLA in healthy donors. Libraries were prepared by immunoSEQ multiplex PCR; TCRdb keeps only in-frame clonotypes and omits some of them. This sample carries about 100,000 clones, around 81% of them seen once, and the ten largest clones take about 4.4%. Sequenced input: PBMCs. The receptors here all came from a woman in her 70s in good health and CMV-seropositive. CDR3s include the opening cysteine and the closing phenylalanine or tryptophan. D genes are given only for firm matches. Clone size, where shown, is once, few, many, or a class for clones that have expanded.

J gene	CDR3 length	clone size	D gene	V gene	CDR3 protein	CDR3 DNA
TRBJ1-6	14	once	NA	TRBV11-2	CASSPTGMGSPLHF	TGTGCCAGCAGTCCCACAGGAATGGGTTCACCCCTCCACTTT
TRBJ2-3	16	NA	TRBD1	TRBV7-2	CASRQGRDRGPDTQYF	TGTGCCAGCAGACAAGGGCGGGACAGGGGCCCAGATACGCAGTATTTT
TRBJ2-3	18	NA	TRBD1	TRBV19	CASSTQLDRGYTLDTQYF	TGTGCCAGTAGTACCCAACTGGACAGGGGCTACACGCTGGATACGCAGTATTTT
TRBJ2-2	12	NA	TRBD2	TRBV6-6	CCGSPNTGELFF	TGTTGCGGGAGTCCTAACACCGGGGAGCTGTTTTTT
TRBJ2-5	16	once	NA	TRBV7-2	CASSYLGGATAEAQYF	TGTGCCAGCAGCTACCTCGGCGGGGCTACGGCTGAGGCCCAGTACTTC
TRBJ2-7	15	NA	TRBD2	TRBV7-9	CSSSLAGGGLNEQYF	TGTTCCAGCAGCTTAGCCGGGGGGGGGCTCAACGAGCAGTACTTC
TRBJ2-3	13	NA	NA	TRBV11-2	CASSSRLRDTQYF	TGTGCCAGCAGCTCCAGACTCCGAGATACGCAGTATTTT
TRBJ2-7	13	NA	TRBD2	TRBV30	CAWIESGRGEQYF	TGTGCCTGGATCGAAAGCGGGAGAGGCGAGCAGTACTTC
TRBJ1-1	13	NA	TRBD1	TRBV28	CASLTGEHTEAFF	TGTGCCAGCTTGACAGGGGAGCACACTGAAGCTTTCTTT
TRBJ2-7	14	NA	TRBD2	TRBV7-2	CASRMGGSSYEQYF	TGTGCCAGCAGGATGGGGGGGAGCTCCTACGAGCAGTACTTC
TRBJ2-7	15	NA	TRBD2	TRBV5-1	CASSLRTSGVYEQYF	TGCGCCAGCAGCTTAAGGACTAGCGGTGTCTACGAGCAGTACTTC
TRBJ2-7	14	once	TRBD2	TRBV6-5	CASSPNPGGYEQYF	TGTGCCAGCAGTCCGAACCCGGGAGGCTACGAGCAGTACTTC
TRBJ1-5	13	NA	NA	TRBV19	CASTRTESQPQHF	TGTGCCAGTACCCGGACAGAATCCCAGCCCCAGCATTTT
TRBJ2-3	16	few	TRBD1	TRBV5-1	CASSPGGQGATDTQYF	TGCGCCAGCAGCCCCGGGGGACAGGGGGCGACAGATACGCAGTATTTT
TRBJ2-2	16	few	NA	TRBV6-6	CASSYLGERNTGELFF	TGTGCCAGCAGTTACTTAGGGGAAAGAAACACCGGGGAGCTGTTTTTT
TRBJ2-1	11	NA	NA	TRBV7-9	CASSFSNEQFF	TGTGCCAGCAGCTTCTCCAATGAGCAGTTCTTC
TRBJ2-3	13	NA	NA	TRBV5-6	CASSLQGTDTQYF	TGTGCCAGCAGCTTGCAGGGTACAGATACGCAGTATTTT
TRBJ2-4	13	NA	NA	TRBV30	CAWTPSGINIQYF	TGTGCCTGGACCCCCTCGGGAATAAACATTCAGTACTTC
TRBJ2-7	14	once	NA	TRBV9	CASSLEGKGYEQYF	TGTGCCAGCAGCCTCGAGGGAAAAGGCTACGAGCAGTACTTC
TRBJ2-7	14	NA	NA	TRBV19	CASSLGFAPLEQYF	TGTGCCAGTAGCCTAGGTTTCGCACCGCTCGAGCAGTACTTC
TRBJ2-4	11	few	NA	TRBV6-6	CASLAKNIQYF	TGTGCCAGCCTAGCCAAAAACATTCAGTACTTC
TRBJ2-1	22	few	TRBD2	TRBV10-2	CASSEFRGAGTSGVSSYNEQFF	TGCGCCAGCAGTGAGTTTCGCGGGGCCGGGACTAGCGGGGTTAGCTCCTACAATGAGCAGTTCTTC